These 10 T cell receptor beta chains were sequenced from one sample in a study of HIV-infected children after antiretroviral therapy interruption (dated by TCRdb to between 2018 and 2021). The meaning of the sample's treatment or condition label: PENTA 11 planned treatment interruption arm or continuous ART arm. Preparation of the library involved 3' RACE. This sample was sequenced with an Illumina MiSeq. To correct PCR amplification bias, TCR libraries were generated from RNA with a 3' RACE protocol that used unique molecular identifiers. The raw public reads went through TCRdb reprocessing: fastp at Q25, MiXCR clone calling, in-frame beta chains kept. For every CDR3 protein sequence, its rows merge into one entry that carries the most common genes and DNA. Across this sample there are around 50,000 distinct CDR3 sequences, with around 4% seen only once. Approximately 0.7% of the sample goes to the ten largest clones.

This material consisted of CD45RA+ CD4+ T cells from PBMCs, pooled from several time points, taken from a donor given antiretroviral therapy, either interrupted or continuous. This specimen's cell subset or site label, per the study, means: naive CD4+ CD45RA+ CD45RO- T cells. The receptors here all came from a pool of human donors with HIV.

This clonotype was detected many times. This rearrangement joins TRBV12-3 or TRBV12-4 to TRBJ1-2, with TRBD1 matching 7 bases. CDR3 size: 12 residues. Germline trimming cut 3 bases from V and 8 bases from J; bases unmatched to any gene: 3. CDR3 amino acids: CASSLGQLGYTF. In DNA form, the CDR3 reads TGTGCCAGCAGTTTGGGACAGTTGGGCTACACCTTC.

This chain links TRBV4-1 with TRBJ2-1; a weak D match, TRBD1 (5 bases). The V gene's germline CDR1 is MGHRA and CDR2 YSYEKL. CDR3 size: 17 residues. The V and J ends lost 0 bases and 6 bases respectively, with 18 bases between them. The CDR3 reads CASSQERRTITGNEQFF. CDR3 DNA sequence: TGCGCCAGCAGCCAAGAACGACGGACGATAACAGGCAATGAGCAGTTCTTC.

This clonotype was found a few times. This sequence joins TRBV19 and TRBJ2-2; D is ambiguous. This CDR3 region has 16 residues. V lost 7 bases, J lost 3 bases, and 18 bases lay in between. Germline V gene data show CDR1 as LNHDA and CDR2 as SQIVND (reference sequence). CDR3 DNA: TGTGCCAGTAAGATCGCGATTGAAACTCACACCGGGGAGCTGTTTTTT. Protein product: CASKIAIETHTGELFF.

This clonotype was observed at least ten times. This chain links TRBV29-1 with TRBJ2-5; D is undetermined. This CDR3 contains 13 residues. The ends were cut back, 3 bases at V and 2 bases at J, with 10 bases in the middle. Germline lookup yields CDR1 SQVTM and CDR2 ANQGSEA. CDR3 nucleotides: TGCAGCGTTGAGTGGAACACGCAAGAGACCCAGTACTTC. Amino acid sequence: CSVEWNTQETQYF.

The chain employs TRBV7-9 and TRBJ1-2; 7 positions agree with TRBD1. J gave up 1 base and V 1 base, and 3 bases lay outside the gene matches. Per the germline V gene, CDR1 is SEHNR and CDR2 is FQNEAQ (reference sequence). The CDR3 loop spans 15 amino acids. The CDR3 DNA reads TGTGCCAGCAGCTTAGGGGGACAGTTTAACTATGGCTACACCTTC. It yields the protein CASSLGGQFNYGYTF.

This clonotype has at least ten counts. The V and J genes are TRBV11-3 and TRBJ1-2; D not certain. Looked up from germline, CDR1 is SGHNT and CDR2 is YENEEA. V was cut by 0 bases and J by 7 bases, with 12 bases left in between. CDR3 size: 14 residues. This chain's CDR3 is CASSLDRFSGGYTF. As DNA, the CDR3 is TGTGCCAGCAGCTTAGACAGGTTTTCCGGTGGCTACACCTTC.

This clonotype was recorded many times. The chain couples TRBV18 to TRBJ1-1; the D gene is possibly TRBD1 (6 bases). The germline V gene has CDR1 KGHSH and CDR2 LQKENI. The CDR3 consists of 16 residues. Trimming pared 2 bases from V and 1 base from J, leaving 14 bases between. The CDR3 region has the DNA TGTGCCAGCTCACCAAGAACCGACAGGAGGAACACTGAAGCTTTCTTT. Protein: CASSPRTDRRNTEAFF.

A few counts support this clonotype. The chain has TRBV5-4 and TRBJ1-1; 8 bases line up with TRBD1. This CDR3 has 15 amino acids. J lost 2 bases, V lost 0 bases, and 3 bases had no gene match. Germline values: CDR1 SGHNT, CDR2 YYREEE (reference sequence). The chain's CDR3 is CASSLGGQGNTEAFF. The CDR3 region has the DNA TGTGCCAGCAGCTTGGGTGGACAGGGCAACACTGAAGCTTTCTTT. The full variable domain, its missing parts supplied by reference TRBV5-4 and TRBJ1-1, is ETGVTQSPTHLIKTRGQQVTLRCSSQSGHNTVSWYQQALGQGPQFIFQYYREEENGRGNFPPRFSGLQFPNYSSELNVNALELDDSALYLCASSLGGQGNTEAFFGQGTRLTVV.

This clonotype was seen ten or more times. This chain links TRBV7-2 with TRBJ1-6; TRBD1 agrees at 7 bases. With V trimmed by 6 bases and J by 9 bases, 8 bases remained unmatched. CDR1 and CDR2 from the germline V gene are SGHTA and FQGNSA. CDR3 length: 14 residues. CDR3 nucleotides: TGTGCCAGCAGACAGACAGGGATGAGTTCACCCCTCCACTTT. Translating gives CASRQTGMSSPLHF.

This clonotype was seen many times. V usage is TRBV3-1 and J usage is TRBJ1-1; the match to TRBD1 covers 7 bases. Trimming cost V 6 bases and J 4 bases; bases outside gene matches: 14. This CDR3 region has 16 residues. The V gene's germline CDR1 is LGHDT and CDR2 YNNKEL (reference sequence). The CDR3 coding sequence is TGTGCCAGCAGGCAAAAGGAGAGCAGGGGGTCCACTGAAGCTTTCTTT. Translation gives CASRQKESRGSTEAFF.